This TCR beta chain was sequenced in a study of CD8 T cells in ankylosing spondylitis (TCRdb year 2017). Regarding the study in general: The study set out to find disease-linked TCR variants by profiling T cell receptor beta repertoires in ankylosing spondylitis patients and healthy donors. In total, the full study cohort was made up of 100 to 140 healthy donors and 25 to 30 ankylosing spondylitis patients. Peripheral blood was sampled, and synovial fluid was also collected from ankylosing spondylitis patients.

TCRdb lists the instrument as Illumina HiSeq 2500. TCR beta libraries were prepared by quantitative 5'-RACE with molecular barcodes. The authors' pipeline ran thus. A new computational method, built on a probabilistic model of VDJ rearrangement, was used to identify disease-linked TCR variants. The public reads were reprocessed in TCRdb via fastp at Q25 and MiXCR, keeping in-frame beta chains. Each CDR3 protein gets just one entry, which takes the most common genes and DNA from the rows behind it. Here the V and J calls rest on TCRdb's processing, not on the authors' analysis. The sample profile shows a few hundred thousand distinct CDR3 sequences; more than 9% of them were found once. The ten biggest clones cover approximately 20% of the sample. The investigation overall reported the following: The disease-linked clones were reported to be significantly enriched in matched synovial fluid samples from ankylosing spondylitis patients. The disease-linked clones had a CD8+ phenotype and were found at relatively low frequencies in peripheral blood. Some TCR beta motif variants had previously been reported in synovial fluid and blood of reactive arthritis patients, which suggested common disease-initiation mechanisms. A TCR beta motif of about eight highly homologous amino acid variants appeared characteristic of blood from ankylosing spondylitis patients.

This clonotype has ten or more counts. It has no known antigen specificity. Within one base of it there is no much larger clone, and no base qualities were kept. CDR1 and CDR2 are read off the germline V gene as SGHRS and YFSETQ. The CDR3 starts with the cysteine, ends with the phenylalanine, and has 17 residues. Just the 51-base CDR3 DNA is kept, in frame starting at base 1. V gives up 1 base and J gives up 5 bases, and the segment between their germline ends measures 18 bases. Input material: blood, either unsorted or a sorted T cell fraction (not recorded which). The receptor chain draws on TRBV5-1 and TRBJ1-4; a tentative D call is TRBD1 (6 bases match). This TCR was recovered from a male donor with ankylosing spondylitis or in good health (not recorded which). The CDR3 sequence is CASSLQGGGTDNEKLFF. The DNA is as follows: TGCGCCAGCAGCTTGCAAGGGGGAGGGACCGACAATGAAAAACTGTTTTTT.